This T cell receptor beta chain was obtained from a study of blood T cell repertoires in COVID-19 (dated by TCRdb to 2018 to 2020). For the study in its entirety: Samples from collaborators originated in the United States, Italy and Spain and spanned both the acute and convalescent phases of COVID-19. Sample metadata almost always included a de-identified subject ID, COVID-19 status, age in years and sex. Where available, HLA class I and class II types were taken from metadata supplied by the sample provider and were not determined by assay-based typing. Deeply sampled blood TCRbeta repertoires from subjects exposed to, actively infected with, or recovered from COVID-19 were included in the dataset. The samples were drawn from the first 160 participants of the ongoing ImmuneRACE study and from over a thousand subjects provided by 6 global collaborators. The prospective study material was composed of cDNA or gDNA derived from T cells, B-cell-depleted T cells, or PBMCs. The repertoires were released in a freely available public database meant as a resource for research on the immune response to SARS-CoV-2. On the study overall, not on this receptor specifically: The quantity of clinical and demographic metadata differed by source and by participant and was supplied without curation.

TCRbeta CDR3 regions were amplified from genomic DNA using the immunoSEQ Assay, a bias-controlled multiplex PCR. The original methods were these. The number of nucleated cells in each sample was estimated by amplification of reference gene primers within the assay. To quantify the absolute abundance of each unique TCRbeta CDR3 rearrangement, sequence reads were collapsed and filtered. For each sample, productive Simpson clonality was calculated by taking the square root of Simpson's diversity index across productive rearrangements. The immuneACCESS repertoire file appears here via TCRdb, limited to in-frame rearrangements. These files lack a portion of the clones; in checked studies, under half of the deficit traces to unresolved V genes, and the cause of the others is not known. D and trimming were read from the DNA, whereas the V and J calls and clone size are those reported in that table. This sample is represented by 88,000 or so clones; around 79% of them were singletons. 24% of the sample is taken by the ten largest.

With respect to this clone: Its recognized antigen is unknown. No base qualities exist here, and no much larger clone lies one base off it.

The CDR3 contains 16 residues, cysteine and phenylalanine counted. This entry keeps only the CDR3 DNA: 48 bases, framed from base 1. V has 4 bases trimmed and J has 0 bases trimmed; junction bases matching no gene number 3. CDR1 and CDR2 are read off the germline V gene as SGHNT and YENEEA. The collaborating institutions used their own protocols to collect whole blood in K2EDTA tubes. For TCRbeta analysis, collaborators shipped samples in one of three forms: frozen whole blood, isolated PBMCs, or DNA extracted from either of those sample types. Sequenced input: peripheral blood. This receptor chain uses TRBV11-3 and TRBJ2-3, and 11 junction bases match TRBD2. The receptor comes from a human donor in a cohort sampled during active COVID-19. The bases read TGTGCCAGCAGCTCAAGACTAGCGGGAAGCACAGATACGCAGTATTTT. The encoded protein is CASSSRLAGSTDTQYF.